These 11 T cell receptor beta chains originate from one sample sequenced in a study of T cells after yellow fever vaccination. TCRdb reprocessed the 5' RACE reads via MiXCR and lists one record per CDR3 protein. The repertoire consists of about 68,000 distinct CDR3 sequences, with under 8% occurring once and the leading ten covering approximately 35%. Material: CD8+ T cells sorted from PBMCs, obtained about 49 days after the first yellow fever vaccination. The origin of the receptors is a man aged 18 to 30 who received the YFV17D yellow fever vaccine.

This clonotype was recorded only once. The V call is TRBV30, the J call TRBJ2-6; tentative D call: TRBD1 (5 bases). CDR1 GTSNPN and CDR2 SVGIG come from the germline V gene (reference sequence). The CDR3 has 15 amino acids. V was cut by 4 bases and J by 0 bases, with 10 bases left in between. The CDR3 region has the DNA TGTGCCTGGACAACAGGCCTCTCTGGGGCCAACGTCCTGACTTTC. Translation: CAWTTGLSGANVLTF.

This clonotype was counted at least ten times. The chain uses TRBV5-5 and TRBJ2-3; possible D gene TRBD1, 6 bases. V was pared by 4 bases and J by 6 bases, with 9 bases between. Germline V gives CDR1 SGHKS, CDR2 YYEKEE (reference sequence). The CDR3 consists of 12 residues. The CDR3 DNA sequence: TGTGCCAGCAGCAACACAGGGGATACGCAGTATTTT. Translated: CASSNTGDTQYF.

This clonotype was found a few times. This chain joins TRBV11-1 and TRBJ2-3, with 12 positions matching TRBD2. CDR1 and CDR2 (germline): SGHAT, FQDESV (reference sequence). Trimming removed 5 bases from V and 2 bases from J; junction bases left unmatched: 11. This CDR3 has 18 amino acids. For the CDR3, the DNA is TGTGCCAGCAGCGACTTCACCGGACTAGCGGGGAACACAGATACGCAGTATTTT. It yields the protein CASSDFTGLAGNTDTQYF. Using reference TRBV11-1 and TRBJ2-3 for the parts outside the CDR3, the full variable domain is EAEVAQSPRYKITEKSQAVAFWCDPISGHATLYWYRQILGQGPELLVQFQDESVVDDSQLPKDRFSAERLKGVDSTLKIQPAELGDSAMYLCASSDFTGLAGNTDTQYFGPGTRLTVL.

This clonotype was detected only a few times. The chain couples TRBV5-4 to TRBJ2-3; D remains unclear. Trimming took off 4 bases at V and 4 bases at J, with 7 bases between the two ends. The germline V gene encodes CDR1 SGHNT and CDR2 YYREEE (reference sequence). The CDR3 is 12 residues long. The CDR3 protein is CASSIDADTQYF. The CDR3 region has the DNA TGTGCCAGCAGCATAGATGCAGATACGCAGTATTTT.

This clonotype was picked up many times. This rearrangement joins TRBV4-2 to TRBJ1-6; D not certain. Germline V lookup: CDR1 LGHNA, CDR2 YNFKEQ. V was pared by 1 base and J by 9 bases, with 7 bases between. The CDR3 totals 13 residues. CDR3 DNA: TGTGCCAGCAGCCAAGGTGAGGGTTCACCCCTCCACTTT. Translating it yields CASSQGEGSPLHF.

The chain joins TRBV5-1 to TRBJ1-2, with no clear D. Germline V gives CDR1 SGHRS, CDR2 YFSETQ. V was cut by 2 bases and J by 5 bases, with 16 bases left in between. The CDR3 is 15 residues long. Here the CDR3 reads CASSFDAAGDYGYTF. CDR3 in DNA: TGCGCCAGCAGCTTTGACGCCGCAGGAGATTATGGCTACACCTTC.

This clonotype has ten or more counts. The V and J genes are TRBV28 and TRBJ2-3; TRBD1 agrees at 7 bases. Germline V gene sequence: CDR1 MDHEN, CDR2 SYDVKM. The CDR3 spans 17 residues. Losses at the gene ends were 5 bases for V and 2 bases for J; bases not matched to a gene: 13. CDR3 DNA: TGTGCCAGCAGTCTCCCGGGACAGAGCCTTTACACAGATACGCAGTATTTT. As protein: CASSLPGQSLYTDTQYF.

This clonotype was seen ten or more times. The CDR3 reads CSVGRGENTEAFF. The CDR3 DNA sequence: TGCAGCGTCGGTCGAGGGGAGAACACTGAAGCTTTCTTT. The J gene is TRBJ1-1, the V gene TRBV29-1; D possibly corresponds to TRBD1 (5 bases). V lost 6 bases and J 1 base, leaving 12 bases between the germline ends. Germline V lookup: CDR1 SQVTM, CDR2 ANQGSEA. CDR3 length: 13 amino acids.

This clonotype was picked up many times. The chain is built from TRBV9 and TRBJ1-1; tentatively, D is TRBD1 (6 bases). The V gene lost 4 bases and the J gene lost 5 bases, with 12 bases spanning the gap. The CDR3 is 13 residues long. The germline V gene encodes CDR1 SGDLS and CDR2 YYNGEE. As DNA, the CDR3 is TGTGCCAGCAGCCTAGGGGGGGGTACTGAAGCTTTCTTT. It translates to CASSLGGGTEAFF.

This clonotype was recorded many times. J is TRBJ1-1 and V is TRBV4-1; a weak D match, TRBD1 (6 bases). V was shortened by 0 bases and J by 0 bases, with 17 bases between the two germline ends. CDR1 is MGHRA and CDR2 is YSYEKL in the germline V gene. The length of the CDR3 is 18 residues. CDR3 sequence: CASSQEGQFHSVNTEAFF. In DNA form, the CDR3 reads TGCGCCAGCAGCCAAGAAGGACAGTTTCATTCCGTGAACACTGAAGCTTTCTTT.

This clonotype was found many times. The chain has TRBV27 and TRBJ1-1; 7 bases line up with TRBD1. V trimming: 4 bases; J trimming: 9 bases; junction bases outside the gene matches: 17. The CDR3 consists of 16 residues. In germline, CDR1 is MNHEY, CDR2 SMNVEV (reference sequence). This CDR3 reads CASSSVQGQIQSQAFF. Written as DNA, the CDR3 is TGTGCCAGCAGTTCAGTACAGGGGCAGATTCAGTCCCAAGCTTTCTTT.